This T cell receptor (beta chain) was documented in a study of T cells after posttransplantation cyclophosphamide. A word on this clone: The antigen is unknown.

Study observations and caveats: Recipient CMV seropositivity and CMV reactivation strongly tracked TRB clonality.

Data came from immunoSEQ multiplex PCR; TCRdb stores just in-frame clones and leaves some out. Of roughly 7,400 clones listed, about nine tenths are singletons. Sequencing input: CD4+ T cells sorted from blood. The origin of this receptor is a woman aged 45 to 65 in good health and a related stem cell transplant donor.

The CDR3 spells CASSEAGRNSNQPQHF. CDR3 DNA: TGTGCCAGCAGTGAAGCCGGCAGGAATAGCAATCAGCCCCAGCATTTT. The chain carries TRBV2 and TRBJ1-5; D not certain. V was cut by 0 bases and J by 0 bases, with 9 bases left in between. The CDR3 has 16 residues. The germline gives CDR1 SNHLY, CDR2 FYNNEI.